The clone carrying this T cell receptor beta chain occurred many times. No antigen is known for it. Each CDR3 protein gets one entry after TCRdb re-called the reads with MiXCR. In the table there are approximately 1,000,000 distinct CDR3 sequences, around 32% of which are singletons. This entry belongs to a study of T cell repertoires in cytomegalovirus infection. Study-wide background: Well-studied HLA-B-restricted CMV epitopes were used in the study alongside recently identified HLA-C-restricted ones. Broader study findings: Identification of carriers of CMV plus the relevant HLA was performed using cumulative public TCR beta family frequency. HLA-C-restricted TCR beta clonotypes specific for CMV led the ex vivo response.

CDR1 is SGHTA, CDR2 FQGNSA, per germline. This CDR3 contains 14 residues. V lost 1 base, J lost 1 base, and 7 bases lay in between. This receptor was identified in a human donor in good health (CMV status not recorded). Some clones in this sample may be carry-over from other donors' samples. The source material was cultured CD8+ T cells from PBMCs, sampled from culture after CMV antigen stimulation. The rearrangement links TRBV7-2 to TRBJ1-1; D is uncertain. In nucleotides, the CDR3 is TGTGCCAGCAGCTTAGTATTGTGGAACACTGAAGCTTTCTTT. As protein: CASSLVLWNTEAFF. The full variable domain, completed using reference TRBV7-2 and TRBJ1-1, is GAGVSQSPSNKVTEKGKDVELRCDPISGHTALYWYRQSLGQGLEFLIYFQGNSAPDKSGLPSDRFSAERTGGSVSTLTIQRTQQEDSAVYLCASSLVLWNTEAFFGQGTRLTVV.